The sequence of this TCR beta chain was determined in a study of blood T cell repertoires in COVID-19. In the original workflow: Estimated nucleated cell counts came from reference gene primer amplification. Profiled with immunoSEQ multiplex PCR; TCRdb holds only in-frame clones, not every one. D and trimming come from the DNA, and the V and J calls and clone size come from that table. The sample records some 58,000 clones, over 80% being singletons. The J segment lost 2 bases and the V segment lost 10 bases, leaving 6 bases of the junction unmatched. This CDR3 is built from 13 residues. Germline values: CDR1 LNHDA, CDR2 SQIVND (reference sequence).

The chain carries TRBV19 and TRBJ2-3; 7 nucleotides match TRBD2. The sequenced sample consisted of peripheral blood. The origin of this receptor is a human donor in a cohort sampled during active COVID-19. The CDR3 sequence: CATQRDYTDTQYF. In DNA, the CDR3 is TGTGCCACCCAGAGGGACTACACAGATACGCAGTATTTT.